Shown below are 18 T cell receptor beta chains from a single sample sequenced in a study of blood T cell repertoires in COVID-19. Clones were sequenced by immunoSEQ multiplex PCR, and TCRdb holds only the in-frame ones, with some missing. The data contain some 180,000 clones, 70% to 90% of them singletons. Material: peripheral blood. Receptors originate from a man aged 60 to 75 with active or convalescent COVID-19.

The chain carries TRBV9 and TRBJ2-1; perhaps TRBD2 as D (6 bases). The V gene's germline CDR1 is SGDLS and CDR2 YYNGEE. This CDR3 is built from 16 residues. The V end lost 0 bases, the J end lost 0 bases, and 10 bases lay between the germline ends. The CDR3, as DNA: TGTGCCAGCAGCGTAGGGGACTCCAGCTCCTACAATGAGCAGTTCTTC. Translating gives CASSVGDSSSYNEQFF.

The chain couples TRBV24-1 to TRBJ1-2; no reliable D call. CDR1 and CDR2 from the germline V gene are KGHDR and SFDVKD. The CDR3 has 14 amino acids. Trimming shortened V by 0 bases and J by 5 bases, and 9 bases separated the two germline ends. CDR3 amino acids: CATSDLKGGYGYTF. For the CDR3, the DNA is TGTGCCACCAGTGATTTGAAAGGAGGGTATGGCTACACCTTC.

This clone showed up just a few times. The chain is built from TRBV19 and TRBJ1-5; the D is unclear. V was pared by 3 bases and J by 2 bases, with 8 bases between. The CDR3 runs 14 residues. Germline CDR1 and CDR2: LNHDA and SQIVND (reference sequence). The CDR3 here is CASSMSVGNQPQHF. CDR3 in DNA: TGTGCCAGTAGTATGAGCGTTGGCAATCAGCCCCAGCATTTT.

This clone was observed a single time. This chain connects TRBV6-2 or TRBV6-3 to TRBJ2-6; 14 bases align to TRBD2. The CDR3 covers 18 residues. The V and J ends lost 4 bases and 1 base, in that order; junction bases with no gene match: 3. Germline V gene sequence: CDR1 MNHEY, CDR2 SVGEGT. CDR3 loop: CASSSRLAGGSGANVLTF. The DNA for the CDR3 is TGTGCCAGCAGTTCCCGACTAGCGGGGGGGTCTGGGGCCAACGTCCTGACTTTC.

The rearrangement joins TRBV6-5 to TRBJ2-5; possible D gene TRBD2, 6 bases. With 6 bases removed from V and 4 bases from J, the gap between germline ends came to 18 bases. Per germline, CDR1 MNHEY and CDR2 SVGAGI. This CDR3 has 15 residues. The CDR3 bases are TGTGCCAGCAGGAGGTCCAGGGTCGGGGGAGAGACCCAGTACTTC. This sequence encodes CASRRSRVGGETQYF.

The chain combines TRBV4-1 with TRBJ1-1; a weak D match, TRBD1 (5 bases). The germline gives CDR1 MGHRA, CDR2 YSYEKL. The CDR3 is made up of 16 amino acids. V shed 4 bases and J shed 0 bases, with 15 bases lying between them. The CDR3 DNA sequence: TGCGCCAGCAGCCTAGGAAGCGGGACGGTGAACACTGAAGCTTTCTTT. Its protein product is CASSLGSGTVNTEAFF.

The chain has TRBV2 and TRBJ2-3, with D possibly matching TRBD2 (6 bases). The CDR3 is 13 amino acids. The germline CDR1 and CDR2 sequences are SNHLY and FYNNEI. V was pared by 7 bases and J by 6 bases, with 14 bases between. The CDR3 sequence is CASTRDSGDTQYF. The CDR3 nucleotides read TGTGCCAGCACCCGGGACTCAGGCGATACGCAGTATTTT.

J is TRBJ2-2 and V is TRBV11-2; 8 bases are shared with TRBD2. This CDR3 is 15 amino acids long. Germline V gene data show CDR1 as SGHAT and CDR2 as FQNNGV. V shed 8 bases and J 3 bases; nucleotides not matched to a gene: 8. CDR3 loop: CASPRGGEYTGELFF. CDR3 DNA: TGTGCCAGCCCTCGGGGGGGGGAGTACACCGGGGAGCTGTTTTTT.

The J gene is TRBJ1-2, the V gene TRBV18, with 8 nucleotides matching TRBD1. Germline V lookup: CDR1 KGHSH, CDR2 LQKENI. Trimming took 0 bases from V and 4 from J; bases not matched to a gene: 1. The CDR3 runs to 14 residues. As DNA, the CDR3 is TGTGCCAGCTCACCACCGACAGGGGTCTATGGCTACACCTTC. It codes for CASSPPTGVYGYTF.

The genes are TRBV5-6 and TRBJ2-1, with 8 bases matching TRBD1. Germline V lookup: CDR1 SGHDT, CDR2 YYEEEE. Unmatched junction bases numbered 7, after V lost 4 bases and J lost 4 bases. The CDR3 contains 15 residues. CDR3 DNA sequence: TGTGCCAGCAGCCCGAACAGGGGGAGGTACAATGAGCAGTTCTTC. Its translation: CASSPNRGRYNEQFF.

The chain has TRBV11-2 and TRBJ2-1; D is perhaps TRBD2 (5 bases). The CDR3 is made up of 13 amino acids. CDR1 is SGHAT, CDR2 FQNNGV, per germline. With 3 bases removed from V and 9 bases from J, the gap between germline ends came to 12 bases. The CDR3 loop is CASSFTRLAEQFF. The CDR3 DNA sequence: TGTGCCAGCAGCTTCACTAGGTTAGCTGAGCAGTTCTTC.

Here the CDR3 reads CASSIRTDTEAFF. DNA of the CDR3: TGTGCCAGTAGTATAAGGACAGACACTGAAGCTTTCTTT. The rearrangement uses TRBV19 and TRBJ1-1, with D possibly matching TRBD1 (6 bases). V shed 2 bases and J shed 3 bases, with 7 bases lying between them. From germline, CDR1 is LNHDA and CDR2 SQIVND (reference sequence). This CDR3 has 13 residues.

V usage is TRBV6-5 and J usage is TRBJ1-2, with 7 bases fitting TRBD1. CDR1 is MNHEY and CDR2 is SVGAGI in the germline V gene. The CDR3 has 15 residues. After removal of 10 bases from V and 6 bases from J, the junction contained 17 bases not matched to a gene. The CDR3, as DNA: TGTGCCACCTCTAGGAAGGGGGCGAAGGAGCATGGCTACACCTTC. Protein: CATSRKGAKEHGYTF.

The V and J genes are TRBV12-5 and TRBJ2-3, with 12 bases lining up with TRBD2. This CDR3 spans 18 amino acids. V trimming: 6 bases; J trimming: 2 bases; junction bases outside the gene matches: 12. Germline-derived CDR1 and CDR2 are LGHNT and FRNRAP. The CDR3 region has the DNA TGTGCTAGTGGCTCCTTGACTAGCGGGGGCCTCCTCACAGATACGCAGTATTTT. Protein product: CASGSLTSGGLLTDTQYF.

The chain joins TRBV10-3 to TRBJ1-2; D may be TRBD1 (5 bases). V was shortened by 2 bases and J by 4 bases, with 8 bases between the two germline ends. Looked up from germline, CDR1 is ENHRY and CDR2 is SYGVKD. The CDR3 runs to 13 residues. The CDR3 region is CAISEGTPYGYTF. The CDR3 bases are TGTGCCATCAGTGAGGGGACTCCCTATGGCTACACCTTC.

V is TRBV7-9 and J is TRBJ2-7, with TRBD1 matching over 10 bases. V was pared by 8 bases and J by 5 bases, with 12 bases of the junction left unmatched. The CDR3 is 15 amino acids. CDR1 and CDR2 from the germline V gene are SEHNR and FQNEAQ (reference sequence). This chain's CDR3 is CASEGTGQGRNEQYF. Here the CDR3 DNA reads TGTGCCAGCGAGGGTACGGGACAGGGGAGAAACGAGCAGTACTTC.

The sample holds one count of this clone. The chain carries TRBV2 and TRBJ2-1; 8 nucleotides match TRBD1. With 5 bases clipped from V and 7 bases from J, the junction kept 7 bases outside the gene matches. The CDR3 is made up of 14 amino acids. The germline V gene encodes CDR1 SNHLY and CDR2 FYNNEI. CDR3: CASSSSGGVNEQFF. DNA of the CDR3: TGTGCCAGCAGTTCGTCAGGGGGCGTTAATGAGCAGTTCTTC. The full variable domain, with the rest looked up from reference TRBV2 and TRBJ2-1, is EPEVTQTPSHQVTQMGQEVILRCVPISNHLYFYWYRQILGQKVEFLVSFYNNEISEKSEIFDDQFSVERPDGSNFTLKIRSTKLEDSAMYFCASSSSGGVNEQFFGPGTRLTVL.

J is TRBJ1-3 and V is TRBV19; D possibly corresponds to TRBD1 (6 bases). Per germline, CDR1 LNHDA and CDR2 SQIVND (reference sequence). CDR3 length equals 16 residues. V was trimmed by 5 bases and J by 0 bases, leaving 14 bases between them. CDR3 nucleotide sequence: TGTGCCAGTAGTCCCGACAGGTTACGCTCTGGAAACACCATATATTTT. This gives the protein CASSPDRLRSGNTIYF.